A selection of T cell receptor beta chains follows, all from one sample in a study of blood T cell repertoires in COVID-19. The method was immunoSEQ multiplex PCR; TCRdb's version includes in-frame clones alone and lacks a portion of them. This table has 300,000 to 500,000 clones, 88% appearing once. The specimen sequenced was PBMCs or T cells enriched from blood (not recorded which). All receptors come from a woman in her thirties or forties with acute COVID-19. CDR3s include the opening cysteine and the closing phenylalanine or tryptophan. Fields, in order: clone size, J gene, CDR3 length, V gene, D gene, CDR3 DNA, CDR3 protein. D genes are given only for firm matches. Clone size is not always given. Where it is, it says once, few, many or a class for expanded clones.

clone_size: few
j_call: TRBJ1-4
cdr3_length: 15
v_call: TRBV19
d_call: .
cdr3_nt: TGTGCCAGTAGCACAACAAGATCAACTAATGAAAAACTGTTTTTT
cdr3_aa: CASSTTRSTNEKLFF

clone_size: .
j_call: TRBJ2-3
cdr3_length: 16
v_call: TRBV5-1
d_call: .
cdr3_nt: TGCGCCAGCAGCTTTACAAAGCTGGAGATCACAGATACGCAGTATTTT
cdr3_aa: CASSFTKLEITDTQYF

clone_size: .
j_call: TRBJ2-1
cdr3_length: 13
v_call: TRBV13
d_call: .
cdr3_nt: TGTGCCAGCAGCTTTCTAGTTTCCAGTGAGCAGTTCTTC
cdr3_aa: CASSFLVSSEQFF

clone_size: .
j_call: TRBJ1-5
cdr3_length: 13
v_call: TRBV10-3
d_call: .
cdr3_nt: TGTGCCATCAGTGAAACAGGCCTTCTCTCCCAGCATTTT
cdr3_aa: CAISETGLLSQHF

clone_size: once
j_call: TRBJ2-7
cdr3_length: 15
v_call: TRBV11-2
d_call: .
cdr3_nt: TGTGCCAGCAGCACCCAGAGCGTGAGCTCCTACGAGCAGTACTTC
cdr3_aa: CASSTQSVSSYEQYF

clone_size: .
j_call: TRBJ1-4
cdr3_length: 11
v_call: TRBV29-1
d_call: .
cdr3_nt: TGCAGCGTTGGGGGAGGGGGAAAACTGTTTTTT
cdr3_aa: CSVGGGGKLFF

clone_size: few
j_call: TRBJ1-2
cdr3_length: 15
v_call: TRBV7-8
d_call: TRBD1
cdr3_nt: TGTGCCAGCAGCGGCCGGACCGGCACCCCGGGACAGTCCTTCTTC
cdr3_aa: CASSGRTGTPGQSFF

clone_size: .
j_call: TRBJ2-3
cdr3_length: 15
v_call: TRBV13
d_call: .
cdr3_nt: TGTGCCAGCAGCCCTCGGGACTCCCGGGCAGATACGCAGTATTTT
cdr3_aa: CASSPRDSRADTQYF

clone_size: .
j_call: TRBJ1-4
cdr3_length: 14
v_call: TRBV7-9
d_call: TRBD1
cdr3_nt: TGTGCCAGCAGCCGGACAGGGGGGAATGAAAAACTGTTTTTT
cdr3_aa: CASSRTGGNEKLFF

clone_size: .
j_call: TRBJ1-2
cdr3_length: 13
v_call: TRBV29-1
d_call: .
cdr3_nt: TGCAGCGTTGTGACAGGCACTAACTATGGCTACACCTTC
cdr3_aa: CSVVTGTNYGYTF

clone_size: .
j_call: TRBJ2-3
cdr3_length: 13
v_call: TRBV4-1
d_call: .
cdr3_nt: TGCGCCAGCGCGGGGATGGGCGCAGATACGCAGTATTTT
cdr3_aa: CASAGMGADTQYF

clone_size: .
j_call: TRBJ2-5
cdr3_length: 15
v_call: TRBV5-1
d_call: .
cdr3_nt: TGCGCCAGCAGCGCCGTGGGGGGGCGGCAAGAGACCCAGTACTTC
cdr3_aa: CASSAVGGRQETQYF

clone_size: .
j_call: TRBJ2-3
cdr3_length: 15
v_call: TRBV7-2
d_call: TRBD2
cdr3_nt: TGTGCCAGCAGCGCTTCCGGGGGGGCTGTAGATACGCAGTATTTT
cdr3_aa: CASSASGGAVDTQYF

clone_size: .
j_call: TRBJ2-7
cdr3_length: 11
v_call: TRBV20-1
d_call: .
cdr3_nt: TGCAGTGGGGTCGTGCGGGACGAGCAGTACTTC
cdr3_aa: CSGVVRDEQYF

clone_size: .
j_call: TRBJ1-1
cdr3_length: 12
v_call: TRBV29-1
d_call: .
cdr3_nt: TGCAGCGTAGCGAGCCAGGGGTCGGAAGCTTTCTTT
cdr3_aa: CSVASQGSEAFF

clone_size: .
j_call: TRBJ1-6
cdr3_length: 18
v_call: TRBV29-1
d_call: .
cdr3_nt: TGCAGCGTTGGGGGTCTGGAGGGAAGGAGCTCCTATAATTCACCCCTCCACTTT
cdr3_aa: CSVGGLEGRSSYNSPLHF

clone_size: .
j_call: TRBJ1-1
cdr3_length: 15
v_call: TRBV6-5
d_call: .
cdr3_nt: TGTGCCAGCAGTACTTACAGGGCCCGGAACGCTGAAGCTTTCTTT
cdr3_aa: CASSTYRARNAEAFF

clone_size: .
j_call: TRBJ2-1
cdr3_length: 13
v_call: TRBV5-6
d_call: .
cdr3_nt: TGTGCCAGCAGCTTGGCTGCAAGGGGACTTAGGGTCTTC
cdr3_aa: CASSLAARGLRVF